This T cell receptor beta chain was sequenced during a study of post-analysis software for immune sequencing data (dated by TCRdb to 2013 to 2016). Study-level background: Recorded disease courses included relapsing-remitting, secondary progressive and progressive-relapsing multiple sclerosis, with some patients lacking subtype annotation. Patient repertoires were compared against 10 to 12 previously published healthy control repertoires from donors aged 6 to 25 years. A subset of samples was prepared in parallel using single-end sample barcoding, then pooled and co-amplified after Illumina adapter ligation.

V gives up 8 bases and J gives up 5 bases, and the segment between their germline ends measures 12 bases. The CDR3, from cysteine to phenylalanine, totals 12 residues. The read is trimmed to its CDR3 DNA, 36 bases read in frame from base 1. As encoded in the germline V gene (reference sequence), CDR1 is SEHNR while CDR2 is FQNEAQ. The research as a whole found: Direct clustering with F measure showed strong co-clustering of samples prepared in the same batch, prompting a batch-effect correction. Four or five TRBV segments, including TRBV5-6, TRBV5-1 and TRBV20-1, were significantly more frequent in patients than controls. The multiple sclerosis patient group was slightly younger than the control group. Significantly lower normalized Chao1 diversity was found in multiple sclerosis patients than in controls, suggesting substantial peripheral T-cell clonal expansion.

The library was produced with PCR. Sequencer: Illumina HiSeq 2500. Unique molecular identifiers were incorporated into TCR beta cDNA libraries to reduce PCR and sequencing biases. Every 1 to 10 million input T cells yielded around 500,000 cDNA molecules, meaning each molecule approximated one T cell. The patient libraries were prepared and sequenced with the same protocol used for the earlier healthy control dataset. Samples belonging to the same batch were prepared together, multiplexed and sequenced on a shared HiSeq lane. Under the source paper's analysis protocol: Raw barcoded reads were processed with MIGEC, and single-read molecular identifier groups were discarded before consensus assembly and CDR3 extraction. Clonotype tables were post-analysed with VDJtools, and diversity was normalized by down-sampling all datasets to the smallest sample size. Repertoire overlap clustering matched CDR3 amino acid but not nucleotide sequences to correct batch-related cross-sample contamination. TCRdb reworked the public reads: Q25 trimming with fastp, MiXCR clone assembly, productive beta chains retained. Rows merge per CDR3 protein into single entries with the most common DNA and genes. The V and J calls shown here were made by TCRdb, not taken from the authors' results. The sample yields hundreds of thousands of distinct CDR3 sequences; over 45% were counted once. About 10% of the sample lies in the top ten.

TCR beta repertoires were profiled from peripheral blood of under 15 young patients with multiple sclerosis to demonstrate the VDJtools post-analysis software. Multiple sclerosis patients were children and adolescents aged about 6 to 16 years. This clonotype occurred a few times. This receptor's antigen is unknown. No much larger clone exists at a distance of one base, and base qualities are not known. This receptor was identified in a girl aged 2-10 years with multiple sclerosis. Material: blood. Recombination joined TRBV7-9 with TRBJ1-1; the D gene is possibly TRBD1, with 5 bases matching. The CDR3 region reads CASSPGRTEAFF. The DNA reads TGTGCCAGCTCACCGGGGCGGACTGAAGCTTTCTTT.